This TCR beta chain was captured in a study of T cell responses to AZD1222 COVID-19 vaccine. The V and J ends lost 9 bases and 7 bases respectively, with 13 bases between them. Germline CDR1 and CDR2: SNHLY and FYNNEI. The CDR3 spans 11 residues. Data came from immunoSEQ multiplex PCR; TCRdb stores just in-frame clones and leaves some out. This sample yields 100,000 to 150,000 clones, of which 85% to 95% are seen a single time; roughly 5.4% belongs to the top ten. The clonotype was recovered from an adult in good health. Sequenced here: peripheral blood, sampled on day 0 of AZD1222 vaccination. The chain combines TRBV2 with TRBJ2-7; no definite D call. CDR3 region: CASGPYREQYF. For the CDR3, the DNA is TGTGCCAGTGGCCCATACCGTGAGCAGTACTTC.